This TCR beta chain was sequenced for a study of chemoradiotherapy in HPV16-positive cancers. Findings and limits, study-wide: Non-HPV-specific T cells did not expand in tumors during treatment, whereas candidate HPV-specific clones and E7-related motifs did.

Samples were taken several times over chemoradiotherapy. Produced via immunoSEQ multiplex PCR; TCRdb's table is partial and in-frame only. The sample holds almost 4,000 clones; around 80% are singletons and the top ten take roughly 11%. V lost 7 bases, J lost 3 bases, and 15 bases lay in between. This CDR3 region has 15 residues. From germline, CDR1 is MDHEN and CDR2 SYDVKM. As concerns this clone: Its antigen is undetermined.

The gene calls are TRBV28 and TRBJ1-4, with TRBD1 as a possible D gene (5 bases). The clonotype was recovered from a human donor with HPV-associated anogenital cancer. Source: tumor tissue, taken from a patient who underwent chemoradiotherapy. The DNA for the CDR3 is TGTGCCAGCAATGGGGCACAGGTATCTAATGAAAAACTGTTTTTT. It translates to CASNGAQVSNEKLFF. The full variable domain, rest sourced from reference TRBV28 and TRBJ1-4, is DVKVTQSSRYLVKRTGEKVFLECVQDMDHENMFWYRQDPGLGLRLIYFSYDVKMKEKGDIPEGYSVSREKKERFSLILESASTNQTSMYLCASNGAQVSNEKLFFGSGTQLSVL.